Listed below are T cell receptor beta chains from one sample, sequenced in a study of T cells after posttransplantation cyclophosphamide. Sequenced by immunoSEQ multiplex PCR; TCRdb stores in-frame clones only, minus some. The table shows approximately 28,000 clones, with about 90% occurring only once. Material: naive CD4+ T cells sorted from PBMCs. Receptor source: a woman aged 55-70 years in good health, CMV-negative, and a related stem cell transplant donor. The CDR3 runs from the conserved cysteine through the conserved F or W. D genes are given only for firm matches. Clone size appears in some rows only: once, few, many, or a class for an expanded clone.

v_gene: TRBV7-3
j_gene: TRBJ2-5
abundance: NA
d_gene: NA
CDR3aa: CASGRRSQETQYF
CDR3nt: TGTGCCAGCGGAAGGAGGTCACAAGAGACCCAGTACTTC

v_gene: TRBV6-1
j_gene: TRBJ2-3
abundance: once
d_gene: TRBD2
CDR3aa: CAIQHGGGETDTQYF
CDR3nt: TGTGCCATACAACACGGGGGGGGAGAAACAGATACGCAGTATTTT

v_gene: TRBV9
j_gene: TRBJ2-5
abundance: NA
d_gene: TRBD2
CDR3aa: CASSPWGSGRAETQYF
CDR3nt: TGTGCCAGCAGCCCTTGGGGTAGCGGGAGGGCTGAGACCCAGTACTTC

v_gene: TRBV23-1
j_gene: TRBJ1-1
abundance: NA
d_gene: NA
CDR3aa: CASSQSSGGASTEAFF
CDR3nt: TGCGCCAGCAGTCAATCGAGTGGGGGGGCGAGCACTGAAGCTTTCTTT

v_gene: TRBV7-9
j_gene: TRBJ2-5
abundance: once
d_gene: NA
CDR3aa: CASSLDLYQETQYF
CDR3nt: TGTGCCAGCAGCTTAGACTTGTACCAAGAGACCCAGTACTTC

v_gene: TRBV11-2
j_gene: TRBJ1-3
abundance: NA
d_gene: NA
CDR3aa: CASSLRSSIYF
CDR3nt: TGTGCCAGCAGCTTGCGATCTTCCATATATTTT

v_gene: TRBV19
j_gene: TRBJ1-2
abundance: NA
d_gene: NA
CDR3aa: CASSIDHRAGYGYTF
CDR3nt: TGTGCCAGTAGTATAGACCACAGGGCTGGCTATGGCTACACCTTC

v_gene: TRBV11-3
j_gene: TRBJ1-3
abundance: once
d_gene: NA
CDR3aa: CASSSFGNTIYF
CDR3nt: TGTGCCAGCAGTTCGTTTGGAAACACCATATATTTT

v_gene: TRBV11-2
j_gene: TRBJ2-1
abundance: once
d_gene: TRBD1
CDR3aa: CASSENRGAHNEQFF
CDR3nt: TGTGCCAGCAGCGAAAACAGGGGGGCCCACAATGAGCAGTTCTTC

v_gene: TRBV2
j_gene: TRBJ2-7
abundance: NA
d_gene: NA
CDR3aa: CASSEDMAIHEQYF
CDR3nt: TGTGCCAGCAGTGAGGACATGGCCATCCACGAGCAGTACTTC

v_gene: TRBV29-1
j_gene: TRBJ2-2
abundance: NA
d_gene: NA
CDR3aa: CSVAQGSNTGELFF
CDR3nt: TGCAGCGTTGCCCAGGGGTCTAACACCGGGGAGCTGTTTTTT

v_gene: TRBV5-8
j_gene: TRBJ1-4
abundance: NA
d_gene: NA
CDR3aa: CASSPGRGGNEKLFF
CDR3nt: TGTGCCAGCAGCCCTGGTAGGGGTGGGAATGAAAAACTGTTTTTT

v_gene: TRBV7-9
j_gene: TRBJ2-1
abundance: once
d_gene: TRBD1
CDR3aa: CASSPTGVIYNEQFF
CDR3nt: TGTGCCAGCAGCCCGACAGGGGTAATCTACAATGAGCAGTTCTTC

v_gene: TRBV28
j_gene: TRBJ1-1
abundance: NA
d_gene: NA
CDR3aa: CASTVSLLNTEAFF
CDR3nt: TGTGCCAGCACCGTTAGTTTGCTGAACACTGAAGCTTTCTTT

v_gene: TRBV6-6
j_gene: TRBJ2-7
abundance: NA
d_gene: NA
CDR3aa: CASGGEGSYEQYF
CDR3nt: TGTGCCAGCGGGGGCGAAGGATCCTACGAGCAGTACTTC

v_gene: TRBV7-7
j_gene: TRBJ2-1
abundance: NA
d_gene: NA
CDR3aa: CASSSHLGGAYEQFF
CDR3nt: TGTGCTAGCAGCTCCCATCTTGGGGGGGCCTATGAGCAGTTCTTC

v_gene: TRBV28
j_gene: TRBJ1-5
abundance: NA
d_gene: NA
CDR3aa: CASSLLAGGNQPQHF
CDR3nt: TGTGCCAGCAGTTTATTAGCAGGGGGCAATCAGCCCCAGCATTTT

v_gene: TRBV28
j_gene: TRBJ2-7
abundance: NA
d_gene: TRBD1
CDR3aa: CASSTGQDYEQYF
CDR3nt: TGTGCCAGCAGTACAGGACAGGACTACGAGCAGTACTTC

v_gene: TRBV19
j_gene: TRBJ1-1
abundance: NA
d_gene: TRBD1
CDR3aa: CASRPRQGAGSATEAFF
CDR3nt: TGTGCCAGTAGACCTCGACAGGGCGCGGGGTCGGCGACTGAAGCTTTCTTT

v_gene: TRBV5-4
j_gene: TRBJ2-1
abundance: NA
d_gene: NA
CDR3aa: CASSLERSSYNEQFF
CDR3nt: TGTGCCAGCAGCTTGGAAAGGAGCTCCTACAATGAGCAGTTCTTC

v_gene: TRBV5-3
j_gene: TRBJ1-1
abundance: few
d_gene: NA
CDR3aa: CARSLWSTEAFF
CDR3nt: TGTGCCAGAAGTCTTTGGAGCACTGAAGCTTTCTTT

v_gene: TRBV5-1
j_gene: TRBJ2-3
abundance: NA
d_gene: NA
CDR3aa: CASSFLPREMSTDTQYF
CDR3nt: TGCGCCAGCAGCTTCCTCCCAAGGGAGATGAGCACAGATACGCAGTATTTT

v_gene: TRBV14
j_gene: TRBJ2-7
abundance: NA
d_gene: NA
CDR3aa: CASSQVSVAYEQYF
CDR3nt: TGTGCCAGCAGCCAAGTTAGCGTAGCCTACGAGCAGTACTTC

v_gene: TRBV2
j_gene: TRBJ1-2
abundance: few
d_gene: NA
CDR3aa: CASSLGTGGGYTF
CDR3nt: TGTGCCAGCAGCCTAGGCACGGGAGGTGGCTACACCTTC

v_gene: TRBV27
j_gene: TRBJ2-5
abundance: NA
d_gene: NA
CDR3aa: CATLQETQYF
CDR3nt: TGTGCCACCTTACAAGAGACCCAGTACTTC

v_gene: TRBV27
j_gene: TRBJ1-4
abundance: NA
d_gene: NA
CDR3aa: CASSPRSLEKLFF
CDR3nt: TGTGCCAGCAGTCCCCGAAGTCTAGAAAAACTGTTTTTT

v_gene: TRBV23-1
j_gene: TRBJ2-7
abundance: NA
d_gene: TRBD2
CDR3aa: CAGTSTSGNYEQYF
CDR3nt: TGCGCCGGCACTTCGACTAGCGGGAACTACGAGCAGTACTTC

v_gene: TRBV4-1
j_gene: TRBJ2-6
abundance: NA
d_gene: NA
CDR3aa: CASSQRGAGANVLTF
CDR3nt: TGCGCCAGCAGCCAACGGGGGGCAGGGGCCAACGTCCTGACTTTC

v_gene: TRBV11-2
j_gene: TRBJ1-2
abundance: NA
d_gene: TRBD1
CDR3aa: CASSLATTGTYGYTF
CDR3nt: TGTGCCAGCAGCTTAGCGACGACAGGGACCTATGGCTACACCTTC

v_gene: TRBV18
j_gene: TRBJ2-1
abundance: once
d_gene: TRBD2
CDR3aa: CASSPRVRSSGINEQFF
CDR3nt: TGTGCCAGCTCACCACGGGTGAGGTCTAGCGGGATCAATGAGCAGTTCTTC

v_gene: TRBV2
j_gene: TRBJ2-4
abundance: NA
d_gene: NA
CDR3aa: CASSEIQGNIQYF
CDR3nt: TGTGCCAGCAGTGAGATCCAGGGAAACATTCAGTACTTC

v_gene: TRBV29-1
j_gene: TRBJ2-1
abundance: NA
d_gene: TRBD1
CDR3aa: CSVTGTVGSYNEQFF
CDR3nt: TGCAGCGTCACCGGGACAGTTGGTTCCTACAATGAGCAGTTCTTC

v_gene: TRBV5-1
j_gene: TRBJ1-5
abundance: NA
d_gene: TRBD1
CDR3aa: CASSLGQGREPQHF
CDR3nt: TGCGCCAGCAGCCTGGGACAGGGGAGGGAGCCCCAGCATTTT

v_gene: TRBV2
j_gene: TRBJ2-4
abundance: NA
d_gene: TRBD2
CDR3aa: CASSEAGPSGGNIQYF
CDR3nt: TGTGCCAGCAGTGAAGCGGGCCCTAGCGGGGGAAACATTCAGTACTTC

v_gene: TRBV6-1
j_gene: TRBJ1-2
abundance: NA
d_gene: NA
CDR3aa: CASSGGGATYGYTF
CDR3nt: TGTGCCAGCAGCGGGGGAGGGGCTACCTATGGCTACACCTTC

v_gene: TRBV4-2
j_gene: TRBJ2-3
abundance: NA
d_gene: NA
CDR3aa: CASSQEGGTQYF
CDR3nt: TGTGCCAGCAGCCAAGAGGGGGGTACGCAGTATTTT

v_gene: TRBV15
j_gene: TRBJ2-7
abundance: once
d_gene: TRBD1
CDR3aa: CATSRDVGRGQEQYF
CDR3nt: TGTGCCACCAGCAGAGATGTTGGCAGGGGGCAGGAGCAGTACTTC

v_gene: TRBV7-9
j_gene: TRBJ2-5
abundance: NA
d_gene: TRBD1
CDR3aa: CASSLGEGAQETQYF
CDR3nt: TGTGCCAGCAGCTTGGGAGAGGGGGCCCAAGAGACCCAGTACTTC

v_gene: TRBV6-6
j_gene: TRBJ2-6
abundance: NA
d_gene: TRBD1
CDR3aa: CASQWTGSGANVLTF
CDR3nt: TGTGCCAGCCAATGGACAGGGTCTGGGGCCAACGTCCTGACTTTC

v_gene: TRBV28
j_gene: TRBJ1-6
abundance: NA
d_gene: TRBD1
CDR3aa: CASSSRGQGNSPLHF
CDR3nt: TGTGCCAGCAGTTCTAGGGGGCAGGGTAATTCACCCCTCCACTTT

v_gene: TRBV6-5
j_gene: TRBJ2-7
abundance: NA
d_gene: TRBD2
CDR3aa: CASSYLAGGSEQYF
CDR3nt: TGTGCCAGCAGTTACTTAGCGGGAGGATCCGAGCAGTACTTC

v_gene: TRBV5-1
j_gene: TRBJ1-1
abundance: NA
d_gene: NA
CDR3aa: CASSAQEGNEAFF
CDR3nt: TGCGCCAGCAGCGCGCAGGAGGGTAATGAAGCTTTCTTT

v_gene: TRBV10-2
j_gene: TRBJ2-5
abundance: NA
d_gene: TRBD2
CDR3aa: CASHSGSTEETQYF
CDR3nt: TGCGCCAGCCATAGCGGGAGTACAGAAGAGACCCAGTACTTC

v_gene: TRBV9
j_gene: TRBJ2-2
abundance: once
d_gene: TRBD2
CDR3aa: CASSVGLAANTGELFF
CDR3nt: TGTGCCAGCAGCGTAGGACTAGCGGCGAACACCGGGGAGCTGTTTTTT

v_gene: TRBV13
j_gene: TRBJ1-2
abundance: NA
d_gene: NA
CDR3aa: CASSFDRRSWNGYTF
CDR3nt: TGTGCCAGCAGCTTTGACAGACGTAGTTGGAATGGCTACACCTTC

v_gene: TRBV2
j_gene: TRBJ1-5
abundance: NA
d_gene: NA
CDR3aa: CASSESGRYQPQHF
CDR3nt: TGTGCCAGCAGTGAATCCGGGAGGTACCAGCCCCAGCATTTT

v_gene: TRBV5-1
j_gene: TRBJ1-3
abundance: NA
d_gene: NA
CDR3aa: CASTPAGLGNTIYF
CDR3nt: TGCGCCAGCACCCCCGCGGGTTTAGGAAACACCATATATTTT

v_gene: TRBV6-5
j_gene: TRBJ1-5
abundance: once
d_gene: NA
CDR3aa: CASSGGVVSNQPQHF
CDR3nt: TGTGCCAGCAGTGGCGGGGTAGTGAGCAATCAGCCCCAGCATTTT

v_gene: TRBV4-2
j_gene: TRBJ2-7
abundance: NA
d_gene: TRBD2
CDR3aa: CASSLGTSEIYEQYF
CDR3nt: TGTGCCAGCAGCCTCGGGACTAGCGAGATCTACGAGCAGTACTTC